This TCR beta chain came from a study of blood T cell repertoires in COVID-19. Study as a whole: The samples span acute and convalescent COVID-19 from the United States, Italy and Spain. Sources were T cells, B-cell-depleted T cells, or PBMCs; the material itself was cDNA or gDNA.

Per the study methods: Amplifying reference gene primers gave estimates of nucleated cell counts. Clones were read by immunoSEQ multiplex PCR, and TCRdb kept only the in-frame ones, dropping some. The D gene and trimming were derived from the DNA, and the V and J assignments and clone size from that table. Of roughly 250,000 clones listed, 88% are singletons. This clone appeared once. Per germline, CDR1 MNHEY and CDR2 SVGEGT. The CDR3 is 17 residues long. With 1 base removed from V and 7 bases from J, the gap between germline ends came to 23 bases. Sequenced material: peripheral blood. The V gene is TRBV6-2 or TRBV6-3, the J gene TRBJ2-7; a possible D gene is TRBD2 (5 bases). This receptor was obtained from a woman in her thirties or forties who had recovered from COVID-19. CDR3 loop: CASSYWGTGFRPGEQYF. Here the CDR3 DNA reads TGTGCCAGCAGTTACTGGGGTACGGGGTTCCGCCCGGGGGAGCAGTACTTC.